The present T cell receptor beta chain was sequenced within a study of T-cell reconstitution after alpha-beta-depleted transplantation in children (dated by TCRdb to about 2016). Notes on the research overall: The study quantitatively tracked T-cell immune reconstitution after TCRalphabeta/CD19-depleted allogeneic hematopoietic cell transplantation in children using TCR repertoire profiling.

The meaning of the sample's treatment or condition label: allogeneic hematopoietic cell transplantation with graft depleted of TCRalphabeta T cells and CD19 B cells. TCRalphabeta/CD19-depleted allogeneic hematopoietic cell grafts were given to the transplant recipients, all of whom were children. Relative to germline, V is 5 bases shorter and J is 0 bases shorter, with 13 bases between their ends. CDR1 and CDR2 are read off the germline V gene as MNHNS and SASEGT. Counted from cysteine to phenylalanine, this CDR3 has 15 amino acids. Only CDR3 DNA is held: 45 bases, read in frame from base 1. Library creation used PCR. Sequencing instrument: Illumina HiSeq 2500. To normalize quantification of the TCRbeta repertoire, the TCR libraries were built with molecular barcoding that relied on unique molecular identifiers. TCRdb redid the processing of the public reads, applying fastp at Q25 and MiXCR, and retained in-frame beta chains. Rows with one shared CDR3 protein collapse into an entry with the most common genes and DNA. In all, the sample holds hundreds of thousands of distinct CDR3 sequences, and 10% to 15% of those were seen once. Of the sample, 2% to 2.5% is held by the ten largest clones.

What the study reported, not specific to this receptor: In some patients, the high TCRbeta diversity seen at day 60 was put down to recipient T cells and intrathymic progenitors that had survived conditioning. Hyperexpanded clone frequencies declined over subsequent months; after one year, T-cell counts and TCRbeta diversity were mostly attributed to newly produced T cells. The apparently early alphabetaT-cell count recovery about two months after transplant was reportedly dependent on only several hundred rapidly expanded clones derived from non-depleted graft cells.

This clonotype was seen only a few times. Its antigen is still unknown. The sample holds no much larger clone one base away, and base qualities are not on file. The sequence derives from a male patient aged 10-17 years who had a stem cell transplant for acute myeloid leukemia, so the T cells may come from the graft donor. The sequencing here drew on PBMCs, mostly from graft donor cells, taken 360 days after TCRalphabeta/CD19-depleted stem cell transplant. The sequence is built from TRBV6-1 and TRBJ1-1; the D gene is not confidently resolved. The DNA sequence reads TGTGCCAGCAGTACCTGGACGGGTCTGAACACTGAAGCTTTCTTT. This gives the protein CASSTWTGLNTEAFF.